This paragraph reports one T cell receptor beta chain. The source of the sample is a study of blood T cell repertoires in COVID-19. Authors' analysis steps: Amplification of reference gene primers was used by the study to estimate nucleated cell counts. The method was immunoSEQ multiplex PCR; TCRdb's version includes in-frame clones alone and lacks a portion of them. The V and J calls and the clone size are those of that table, but D and trimming were determined from the DNA. Among about 78,000 clones listed, 86% were seen once. The CDR3 is 17 residues long. Trimming cost V 4 bases and J 0 bases; bases outside gene matches: 9. Germline-derived CDR1 and CDR2 are SGHDN and FVKESK.

Sequencing input: peripheral blood. This chain joins TRBV14 and TRBJ2-3, with 8 bases fitting TRBD1. This receptor was taken from a middle-aged man with active or convalescent COVID-19. CDR3 nucleotides: TGTGCCAGCAGCCTCCTAGGACAGGGAGGAAGCACAGATACGCAGTATTTT. This translates into CASSLLGQGGSTDTQYF. Filled out from reference TRBV14 and TRBJ2-3, the complete variable domain reads EAGVTQFPSHSVIEKGQTVTLRCDPISGHDNLYWYRRVMGKEIKFLLHFVKESKQDESGMPNNRFLAERTGGTYSTLKVQPAELEDSGVYFCASSLLGQGGSTDTQYFGPGTRLTVL.